The rows below give T cell receptor beta chains drawn from one sample of a study of blood T cell repertoires in COVID-19. Libraries were prepared by immunoSEQ multiplex PCR; TCRdb keeps only in-frame clonotypes and omits some of them. The sample shows about 66,000 clones, about 90% of them seen only once. The sample taken for sequencing was peripheral blood. These TCRs come from a human donor in a cohort sampled during active COVID-19. Each CDR3 is given without its conserved first and last residue. The order of the fields is J gene, V gene, CDR3 length, CDR3 protein.

j_call: TRBJ1-4
v_call: TRBV6-5
cdr3_length: 14
cdr3_aa: ASSYSFTGPAEKLF

j_call: TRBJ2-7
v_call: TRBV5-1
cdr3_length: 15
cdr3_aa: ASSLAQRASGAYEQY

j_call: TRBJ2-7
v_call: TRBV18
cdr3_length: 13
cdr3_aa: ASSAHQGDTYEQY

j_call: TRBJ2-7
v_call: TRBV9
cdr3_length: 12
cdr3_aa: ASSVVESSYEQY

j_call: TRBJ2-2
v_call: TRBV15
cdr3_length: 16
cdr3_aa: ATSTRTKGLGNTGELF

j_call: TRBJ2-7
v_call: TRBV6-5
cdr3_length: 11
cdr3_aa: ASRIIPNSEQY

j_call: TRBJ1-1
v_call: TRBV19
cdr3_length: 13
cdr3_aa: ASSPLSPGQGEAF

j_call: TRBJ1-2
v_call: TRBV7-9
cdr3_length: 14
cdr3_aa: ASSLGRDAKLYGYT

j_call: TRBJ1-1
v_call: TRBV28
cdr3_length: 11
cdr3_aa: ASSLNEVFEAF

j_call: TRBJ2-5
v_call: TRBV6-1
cdr3_length: 14
cdr3_aa: ASSEGQGGSQETQY

j_call: TRBJ2-1
v_call: TRBV7-2
cdr3_length: 14
cdr3_aa: ASSVQGTSSNNEQF

j_call: TRBJ1-2
v_call: TRBV19
cdr3_length: 16
cdr3_aa: ASSMVTGIPRANYGYT

j_call: TRBJ2-3
v_call: TRBV7-6
cdr3_length: 15
cdr3_aa: ASSPRGSGRATDTQY

j_call: TRBJ2-3
v_call: TRBV29-1
cdr3_length: 9
cdr3_aa: SVVLTDTQY

j_call: TRBJ2-5
v_call: TRBV2
cdr3_length: 11
cdr3_aa: ASSAGPRETQY

j_call: TRBJ2-5
v_call: TRBV28
cdr3_length: 11
cdr3_aa: ASTGQGVGTQY

j_call: TRBJ2-5
v_call: TRBV7-2
cdr3_length: 13
cdr3_aa: ASSLEGQDVETQY

j_call: TRBJ2-1
v_call: TRBV19
cdr3_length: 12
cdr3_aa: ASSADRTYNEQF

j_call: TRBJ1-2
v_call: TRBV3-1/TRBV3-2
cdr3_length: 15
cdr3_aa: ASSQVGDRGRNYGYT

j_call: TRBJ2-2
v_call: TRBV5-1
cdr3_length: 12
cdr3_aa: ASSLGAGAGELF

j_call: TRBJ2-1
v_call: TRBV5-1
cdr3_length: 11
cdr3_aa: ASRRRAINEQF

j_call: TRBJ2-7
v_call: TRBV19
cdr3_length: 13
cdr3_aa: ASKTRPGTTYEQY

j_call: TRBJ1-4
v_call: TRBV18
cdr3_length: 12
cdr3_aa: ASSSGDYNEKLF

j_call: TRBJ1-1
v_call: TRBV5-5
cdr3_length: 12
cdr3_aa: ASSLASWNTEAF

j_call: TRBJ1-2
v_call: TRBV28
cdr3_length: 10
cdr3_aa: ASSEQGTGYT

j_call: TRBJ2-5
v_call: TRBV9
cdr3_length: 13
cdr3_aa: ASSVGISGGDTQY

j_call: TRBJ1-5
v_call: TRBV28
cdr3_length: 15
cdr3_aa: ASTPGQGAYSNQPQH

j_call: TRBJ1-5
v_call: TRBV6-6
cdr3_length: 14
cdr3_aa: ASSYGGADSNQPQH

j_call: TRBJ2-5
v_call: TRBV3-1/TRBV3-2
cdr3_length: 14
cdr3_aa: ASSLTGGPSTETQY

j_call: TRBJ2-3
v_call: TRBV21-1
cdr3_length: 15
cdr3_aa: ASSKRTSGRNTDTQY

j_call: TRBJ2-3
v_call: TRBV29-1
cdr3_length: 12
cdr3_aa: SVEAGLGTDTQY

j_call: TRBJ2-2
v_call: TRBV9
cdr3_length: 16
cdr3_aa: ASSVALGQGTNTGELF

j_call: TRBJ1-1
v_call: TRBV5-4
cdr3_length: 12
cdr3_aa: ASSLRGRDTEAF

j_call: TRBJ1-2
v_call: TRBV6-5
cdr3_length: 13
cdr3_aa: ASSSGGWSNYGYT

j_call: TRBJ2-1
v_call: TRBV5-1
cdr3_length: 17
cdr3_aa: ASSSGVGAGRRLYNEQF

j_call: TRBJ1-1
v_call: TRBV24-1
cdr3_length: 10
cdr3_aa: ATSDPDSEAF

j_call: TRBJ2-4
v_call: TRBV19
cdr3_length: 15
cdr3_aa: ASSIDGTSGGGNIQY

j_call: TRBJ2-7
v_call: TRBV19
cdr3_length: 12
cdr3_aa: ASSKDRASYEQY

j_call: TRBJ1-3
v_call: TRBV6-1
cdr3_length: 12
cdr3_aa: ASSVAAAGNTIY

j_call: TRBJ2-1
v_call: TRBV7-3
cdr3_length: 13
cdr3_aa: ASSLELAVNNEQF

j_call: TRBJ2-3
v_call: TRBV5-8
cdr3_length: 12
cdr3_aa: ASSHLQGLDTQY

j_call: TRBJ1-1
v_call: TRBV30
cdr3_length: 12
cdr3_aa: AWRGQGSGTEAF

j_call: TRBJ2-7
v_call: TRBV7-2
cdr3_length: 11
cdr3_aa: ASSLVLADEQY

j_call: TRBJ1-5
v_call: TRBV24-1
cdr3_length: 15
cdr3_aa: ATSDAGTGESNQPQH

j_call: TRBJ2-1
v_call: TRBV5-3
cdr3_length: 17
cdr3_aa: ARSLAGLRFISSYNEQF

j_call: TRBJ1-3
v_call: TRBV7-8
cdr3_length: 14
cdr3_aa: ASSLTGTGIGNTIY

j_call: TRBJ2-7
v_call: TRBV11-2
cdr3_length: 12
cdr3_aa: ASSFGVTAYEQY

j_call: TRBJ2-3
v_call: TRBV4-3
cdr3_length: 17
cdr3_aa: ASSPRTPGTSGSSDTQY

j_call: TRBJ1-4
v_call: TRBV19
cdr3_length: 13
cdr3_aa: ASAVKTARNEKLF

j_call: TRBJ2-3
v_call: TRBV7-3
cdr3_length: 9
cdr3_aa: ASSSDYTQY

j_call: TRBJ2-3
v_call: TRBV6-5
cdr3_length: 13
cdr3_aa: ASSYDGSSTDTQY

j_call: TRBJ2-4
v_call: TRBV7-9
cdr3_length: 14
cdr3_aa: ASSFSPGGSKNIQY

j_call: TRBJ2-1
v_call: TRBV25-1
cdr3_length: 13
cdr3_aa: ASSPPGDGYNEQF

j_call: TRBJ1-4
v_call: TRBV11-2
cdr3_length: 12
cdr3_aa: ASSQDRANEKLF

j_call: TRBJ2-7
v_call: TRBV7-8
cdr3_length: 13
cdr3_aa: ASSLWAGDSYEQY